This entry lists 5 T cell receptor beta chains sequenced from one sample in a study of T cell responses to AZD1222 COVID-19 vaccine. Clones were sequenced by immunoSEQ multiplex PCR, and TCRdb holds only the in-frame ones, with some missing. This table has some 56,000 clones, 80% to 90% appearing once. The sequencing here drew on peripheral blood, taken on day 0 of AZD1222 vaccination. The receptors here all came from an adult in good health.

The chain joins TRBV4-1 to TRBJ1-1; D is possibly TRBD1 (6 bases). Germline V gene sequence: CDR1 MGHRA, CDR2 YSYEKL. There are 13 residues in the CDR3. Trimming left V 5 bases short and J 1 base short, with 8 bases between. Here the CDR3 reads CASSKGQNTEAFF. The CDR3 DNA follows: TGCGCCAGCAGCAAGGGACAGAACACTGAAGCTTTCTTT.

The chain is built from TRBV24-1 and TRBJ2-2; no reliable D call. Germline CDR1 KGHDR, CDR2 SFDVKD. The CDR3 runs to 14 residues. Trimming took 0 bases from V and 1 from J, leaving 2 bases between them. Here the CDR3 DNA reads TGTGCCACCAGTGATTTGGAGAACACCGGGGAGCTGTTTTTT. Amino acid sequence: CATSDLENTGELFF.

This clone was observed a single time. The gene calls are TRBV2 and TRBJ1-2; the D gene is possibly TRBD1 (6 bases). Germline V gene sequence: CDR1 SNHLY, CDR2 FYNNEI. Trimming took 7 bases from V and 0 from J, leaving 21 bases between them. The CDR3 extends over 17 amino acids. The CDR3 sequence is CASILMNTGTTNYGYTF. The CDR3 DNA reads as TGTGCCAGCATTCTCATGAACACCGGGACAACTAACTATGGCTACACCTTC. Together with reference TRBV2 and TRBJ1-2, the CDR3 gives the full variable domain: EPEVTQTPSHQVTQMGQEVILRCVPISNHLYFYWYRQILGQKVEFLVSFYNNEISEKSEIFDDQFSVERPDGSNFTLKIRSTKLEDSAMYFCASILMNTGTTNYGYTFGSGTRLTVV.

This clone has just a few counts. The chain employs TRBV6-5 and TRBJ2-2, with TRBD1 identical over 9 bases. Trimming took 2 bases from V and 6 from J; bases not matched to a gene: 1. This CDR3 is built from 14 residues. CDR1 MNHEY and CDR2 SVGAGI come from the germline V gene. The CDR3 loop is CASSYRQGAGELFF. The CDR3 coding sequence is TGTGCCAGCAGTTACCGACAGGGGGCCGGGGAGCTGTTTTTT.

This clone was observed once. V is TRBV10-3 and J is TRBJ1-4, with D tentatively TRBD1 (6 bases). Germline CDR1 reads ENHRY; CDR2 reads SYGVKD. V was trimmed by 8 bases and J by 8 bases, leaving 15 bases between them. The CDR3 extends over 13 amino acids. The CDR3 region has the DNA TGTGCCATCTCCGGACAGTTGATAGAAAAACTGTTTTTT. The encoded protein is CAISGQLIEKLFF.